Following are 30 T cell receptor beta chains from one sample sequenced in a study of regulatory T cells in long-lasting Graves disease. Time point: newly diagnosed GD, antithyroid drugs for less than 3 months. Extracted PBMC RNA gave rise to the TCR library. In building TCR beta libraries, iRepertoire HTBI primers were used together with Arm-PCR of CDR3 regions. TCRdb called the multiplex PCR reads again in MiXCR, with one record for every CDR3 protein. This sample has about 470,000 distinct CDR3 sequences, with around 15% found just once. The same sample was also used in a study of T cells in Graves' hyperthyroidism and ophthalmopathy.

The sequences come from peripheral blood mononuclear cells (PBMCs), collected at new diagnosis, from a patient treated with antithyroid drugs. The source is a man aged 35-49 years with Graves disease.

In this sample, this clonotype turned up many times. The rearrangement uses TRBV28 and TRBJ2-1; 9 bases are shared with TRBD2. CDR3 length equals 15 residues. V lost 8 bases, J lost 5 bases, and 10 bases stayed unmatched. Germline V lookup: CDR1 MDHEN, CDR2 SYDVKM. The CDR3 nucleotides read TGTGCCAGCTCCCGTAGCGGGAGAGCGAACAATGAGCAGTTCTTC. Translated, it gives CASSRSGRANNEQFF. The whole variable domain, filled in from reference TRBV28 and TRBJ2-1, reads DVKVTQSSRYLVKRTGEKVFLECVQDMDHENMFWYRQDPGLGLRLIYFSYDVKMKEKGDIPEGYSVSREKKERFSLILESASTNQTSMYLCASSRSGRANNEQFFGPGTRLTVL.

In this sample, this clonotype turned up a few times. The chain combines TRBV6-1 with TRBJ2-2; D possibly corresponds to TRBD2 (6 bases). The CDR3 totals 13 residues. The ends were cut back, 8 bases at V and 6 bases at J, with 13 bases in the middle. From germline, CDR1 is MNHNS and CDR2 SASEGT. CDR3 bases: TGTGCCAGCCTCCAGGTAGCGGCCGGGGAGCTGTTTTTT. Amino acids: CASLQVAAGELFF.

This clonotype was counted ten times or more. The chain uses TRBV28 and TRBJ1-1; D perhaps matches TRBD1 (6 bases). Trimming left V 2 bases short and J 4 bases short, with 14 bases between. CDR1 is MDHEN and CDR2 is SYDVKM in the germline V gene. The CDR3 is 15 amino acids. CDR3 in amino acids: CASSLRPGARTEAFF. The CDR3 bases are TGTGCCAGCAGTTTAAGGCCGGGGGCGCGCACTGAAGCTTTCTTT.

The chain carries TRBV6-5 and TRBJ2-2; TRBD1 matches at 7 bases. The V gene's germline CDR1 is MNHEY and CDR2 SVGAGI. The V segment lost 4 bases and the J segment 3 bases; nucleotides outside the gene matches: 8. The CDR3 covers 16 residues. CDR3 loop: CASSSRQGRYTGELFF. CDR3 coding DNA: TGTGCCAGCAGTTCAAGACAGGGACGGTACACCGGGGAGCTGTTTTTT.

This chain links TRBV20-1 with TRBJ1-5; no firm D call. V shed 6 bases and J shed 4 bases, with 16 bases lying between them. The germline CDR1 and CDR2 sequences are DFQATT and SNEGSKA (reference sequence). This CDR3 comprises 14 residues. The CDR3 sequence: CSAAGTVGNQPQHF. Here the CDR3 DNA reads TGCAGTGCCGCGGGCACGGTTGGGAATCAGCCCCAGCATTTT.

As for this clonotype: A much larger clone is a single base away; this may be a read error. The V gene is TRBV13, the J gene TRBJ1-1; D unclear. V gave up 3 bases and J gave up 3 bases, with 14 bases separating them. Per germline, CDR1 PRHDT and CDR2 FYEKMQ (reference sequence). The CDR3 sequence is 15 residues long. CDR3 sequence (DNA): TGTGCCAGCAGCTTGTCACCGCCAATGGACACTGAAGCTTTCTTT. It yields the protein CASSLSPPMDTEAFF.

Many counts were recorded for this clonotype. V gene TRBV28 combines with J gene TRBJ2-7; perhaps TRBD1 as D (6 bases). CDR3 length equals 14 residues. Germline assignment: CDR1 MDHEN and CDR2 SYDVKM. The V end was cut by 11 bases, the J end by 5 bases, with 22 bases between. The CDR3 is CAGSGADRVDEQYF. The CDR3 DNA sequence: TGTGCCGGATCAGGGGCTGATCGAGTAGACGAGCAGTACTTC. Drawing the rest from reference TRBV28 and TRBJ2-7, the complete variable domain is DVKVTQSSRYLVKRTGEKVFLECVQDMDHENMFWYRQDPGLGLRLIYFSYDVKMKEKGDIPEGYSVSREKKERFSLILESASTNQTSMYLCAGSGADRVDEQYFGPGTRLTVT.

This clonotype was recorded many times. The chain recombines TRBV2 with TRBJ2-3; D gene uncertain. V was cut by 4 bases and J by 4 bases, with 3 bases left in between. Germline V gene data show CDR1 as SNHLY and CDR2 as FYNNEI. The CDR3 loop spans 11 amino acids. CDR3 amino acids: CASSAADTQYF. CDR3 in DNA: TGTGCCAGCAGTGCCGCAGATACGCAGTATTTT.

The V and J genes are TRBV27 and TRBJ2-2; 7 bases are shared with TRBD1. Per germline, CDR1 MNHEY and CDR2 SMNVEV (reference sequence). The trim removed 2 bases at V and 9 bases at J, leaving 9 bases unmatched. The CDR3 totals 15 residues. The CDR3 bases are TGTGCCAGCAGTTTAGTGGTAACAGGGGCTCGGGAGCTGTTTTTT. This encodes CASSLVVTGARELFF.

This clonotype was counted between two and nine times. This CDR3 is missing its conserved last phenylalanine or tryptophan, likely due to a read error. The chain links TRBV28 to TRBJ2-1, with D maybe TRBD1 (7 bases). This CDR3 region has 18 residues. Germline CDR1 and CDR2: MDHEN and SYDVKM. V lost 7 bases to trimming and J lost 8 bases, with 30 bases between them. The CDR3, as DNA: TGTGCCAGCAAAGACAGGGTCCGAGGACGTTGGGGGGAAGATGAGCAGTTCTCC. Residues: CASKDRVRGRWGEDEQFS.

This clonotype was seen repeatedly, ten times or more. Here the CDR3 DNA reads TGTGCCAGCAGCTTAGCGACAAGACAAGAGACCCAGTACTTC. It encodes CASSLATRQETQYF. The chain recombines TRBV7-9 with TRBJ2-5; D gene unclear. The germline gives CDR1 SEHNR, CDR2 FQNEAQ (reference sequence). CDR3 length: 14 residues. Trimming took 0 bases from V and 2 from J, leaving 7 bases between them.

This clonotype was counted a few times. The genes are TRBV10-2 and TRBJ1-1; no firm D call. The CDR3 loop spans 11 amino acids. Germline V lookup: CDR1 WSHSY, CDR2 SAAADI. Between the trimmed V and J ends, which lost 4 bases and 8 bases, there was a span of 8 bases. The CDR3 region is CASSGTGEAFF. In nucleotides, the CDR3 is TGCGCCAGCAGTGGGACCGGAGAAGCTTTCTTT.

This clonotype was seen repeatedly, ten times or more. The rearrangement links TRBV28 to TRBJ2-1, with 9 bases fitting TRBD2. The germline V gene encodes CDR1 MDHEN and CDR2 SYDVKM. This CDR3 has 15 amino acids. V lost 7 bases to trimming and J lost 5 bases; unmatched junction nucleotides: 9. The DNA of the CDR3 is TGTGCCAGCACCCGTTTAGCGGGAGTGCACAATGAGCAGTTCTTC. Translation gives CASTRLAGVHNEQFF.

This clonotype was detected many times. J is TRBJ2-1 and V is TRBV20-1, with D perhaps given as TRBD1 or TRBD2 (7 bases each). The CDR3 is 18 amino acids. Trimming cost V 0 bases and J 0 bases, with 18 bases left between them. Looked up from germline, CDR1 is DFQATT and CDR2 is SNEGSKA (reference sequence). The CDR3 is CSARDRVGGGLSYNEQFF. DNA for the CDR3: TGCAGTGCTAGAGATCGGGTGGGAGGGGGCCTCTCCTACAATGAGCAGTTCTTC.

The table lists this clonotype with many counts. The V call is TRBV27, the J call TRBJ1-1, with 7 bases matching TRBD1. Germline CDR1 reads MNHEY; CDR2 reads SMNVEV (reference sequence). The CDR3 loop spans 13 amino acids. Germline trimming cut 4 bases from V and 3 bases from J; bases unmatched to any gene: 2. The CDR3 region has the DNA TGTGCCAGCAGTTCACAGGGGTACACTGAAGCTTTCTTT. It encodes CASSSQGYTEAFF.

This clonotype was found a few times. The chain employs TRBV30 and TRBJ2-1; the D gene is possibly TRBD1 (6 bases). CDR3 length equals 11 residues. The germline V gene has CDR1 GTSNPN and CDR2 SVGIG (reference sequence). Between the trimmed V and J ends, which lost 6 bases and 9 bases, there was a span of 12 bases. DNA for the CDR3: TGTGCCTGTTTCCGAGGGGGTGAGCAGTTCTTC. This encodes CACFRGGEQFF. The full variable domain, rest sourced from reference TRBV30 and TRBJ2-1, is SQTIHQWPATLVQPVGSPLSLECTVEGTSNPNLYWYRQAAGRGLQLLFYSVGIGQISSEVPQNLSASRPQDRQFILSSKKLLLSDSGFYLCACFRGGEQFFGPGTRLTVL.

This clonotype has a handful of counts. This clone may be a read error of a much larger clone one base away. The V gene is TRBV7-8, the J gene TRBJ2-1, with unresolved D. Germline assignment: CDR1 SGHVS and CDR2 FQNEAQ. The CDR3 loop spans 15 amino acids. As DNA, the CDR3 is TGTGCCAGCAGCTTAGGTCCCCGCGCCTACAGTGAGCAGTTCTTC. Translating gives CASSLGPRAYSEQFF.

This clonotype was seen only a few times. The chain carries TRBV14 and TRBJ1-1, with D tentatively TRBD1 (6 bases). Germline CDR1 and CDR2: SGHDN and FVKESK. The V and J ends lost 3 bases and 0 bases respectively, with 14 bases between them. The CDR3 runs 16 residues. Written as DNA, the CDR3 is TGTGCCAGCAGCCAGAGAGGGAGGGGGATGAACACTGAAGCTTTCTTT. Translation: CASSQRGRGMNTEAFF.

This clonotype appeared a single time. The junction does not match germline at one end; this may be a read error. The V call is TRBV2, the J call TRBJ2-7, with a possible D match to TRBD1 (6 bases). Germline CDR1 reads SNHLY; CDR2 reads FYNNEI. The CDR3 runs 15 residues. CDR3 sequence: CATSDPDRGFYEQYF. CDR3 coding DNA: TGTGCCACCAGTGACCCGGACAGAGGGTTCTACGAGCAGTACTTC.

The gene calls are TRBV14 and TRBJ2-5; D gene ambiguous. Trimming shortened V by 3 bases and J by 5 bases, and 16 bases separated the two germline ends. This CDR3 has 15 residues. The V gene's germline CDR1 is SGHDN and CDR2 FVKESK. Here the CDR3 reads CASSQTPLRTETQYF. Written as DNA, the CDR3 is TGTGCCAGCAGCCAGACCCCACTTCGAACGGAGACCCAGTACTTC.

This clonotype has a count of ten or more. The rearrangement uses TRBV18 and TRBJ2-7; D possibly corresponds to TRBD1 (5 bases). Germline V gene data show CDR1 as KGHSH and CDR2 as LQKENI. This CDR3 is built from 14 residues. The V end was cut by 0 bases, the J end by 2 bases, with 8 bases between. The CDR3: CASSPPSGPYEQYF. The CDR3 bases are TGTGCCAGCTCACCACCTTCAGGGCCCTACGAGCAGTACTTC.

The table lists this clonotype with many counts. The rearrangement uses TRBV11-2 and TRBJ2-7; 16 bases line up with TRBD2. CDR3 length: 16 residues. Germline loops: CDR1 SGHAT, CDR2 FQNNGV. V gave up 5 bases and J gave up 5 bases; unmatched junction bases: 6. CDR3 coding DNA: TGTGCCAGCAGCCCAGGGACTAGCGGGAGGGCGAACGAGCAGTACTTC. Residues: CASSPGTSGRANEQYF.

The chain is built from TRBV24-1 and TRBJ2-1; 10 nucleotides line up with TRBD2. The CDR3 has 14 amino acids. Per germline, CDR1 KGHDR and CDR2 SFDVKD. V was pared by 6 bases and J by 8 bases, with 6 bases of the junction left unmatched. The CDR3 spells CATSTVLAGDEQFF. CDR3 in DNA: TGTGCCACCAGTACTGTGCTAGCGGGAGATGAGCAGTTCTTC.

Concerning this clonotype itself: The germline gene is not matched at one end of the junction; a read error may be the cause. CDR3: CASSILYSYERYF. CDR3 coding DNA: TGTGCCAGTAGTATTCTATACTCCTACGAGCGGTACTTC. The V and J genes are TRBV19 and TRBJ2-7; D is uncertain. Germline CDR1 reads LNHDA; CDR2 reads SQIVND (reference sequence). The CDR3 contains 13 residues.

This clonotype turned up a few times. The V gene is TRBV19, the J gene TRBJ2-4; 8 bases fit TRBD1. The CDR3 covers 15 residues. The trim removed 3 bases at V and 8 bases at J, leaving 9 bases unmatched. Germline V gene lookup returns CDR1 LNHDA and CDR2 SQIVND (reference sequence). For the CDR3, the DNA is TGTGCCAGTAGTATGGCCCCAGGGGGCGCGGACATTCAGTACTTC. Translating gives CASSMAPGGADIQYF. Using reference TRBV19 and TRBJ2-4 for the parts outside the CDR3, the full variable domain is DGGITQSPKYLFRKEGQNVTLSCEQNLNHDAMYWYRQDPGQGLRLIYYSQIVNDFQKGDIAEGYSVSREKKESFPLTVTSAQKNPTAFYLCASSMAPGGADIQYFGAGTRLSVL.

This chain links TRBV5-4 with TRBJ2-7; 8 nucleotides line up with TRBD1. The germline V gene has CDR1 SGHNT and CDR2 YYREEE (reference sequence). CDR3 length: 15 amino acids. With 5 bases clipped from V and 2 bases from J, the junction kept 9 bases outside the gene matches. The CDR3 sequence: CASSPGGTGTYEQYF. CDR3 bases: TGTGCCAGCAGTCCCGGCGGGACAGGTACCTACGAGCAGTACTTC. The full variable domain, with the rest looked up from reference TRBV5-4 and TRBJ2-7, is ETGVTQSPTHLIKTRGQQVTLRCSSQSGHNTVSWYQQALGQGPQFIFQYYREEENGRGNFPPRFSGLQFPNYSSELNVNALELDDSALYLCASSPGGTGTYEQYFGPGTRLTVT.

This clonotype was counted ten times or more. The CDR3 nucleotides are TGCGCCAGCAGCTTGGAAGGGGGGACTCAGCCCCAGCATTTT. Amino acid sequence: CASSLEGGTQPQHF. The rearrangement links TRBV5-1 to TRBJ1-5; the D gene is possibly TRBD1 (6 bases). V was trimmed by 0 bases and J by 6 bases, leaving 10 bases between them. Germline values: CDR1 SGHRS, CDR2 YFSETQ. The CDR3 contains 14 residues.

There are many counts of this clonotype. The chain links TRBV27 to TRBJ1-1; a possible D gene is TRBD1 (6 bases). Germline V gene data show CDR1 as MNHEY and CDR2 as SMNVEV (reference sequence). This CDR3 is 12 amino acids long. With 6 bases removed from V and 5 bases from J, the gap between germline ends came to 10 bases. The CDR3 reads CASRSTGTEAFF. The CDR3 nucleotides are TGTGCCAGCAGGAGTACAGGGACTGAAGCTTTCTTT.

This clonotype was seen repeatedly, ten times or more. The V call is TRBV7-2, the J call TRBJ2-1; no definite D call. In germline, CDR1 is SGHTA, CDR2 FQGNSA. The CDR3 runs 14 residues. With 1 base removed from V and 6 bases from J, the gap between germline ends came to 10 bases. The CDR3 spells CASSLGRAANEQFF. CDR3 in DNA: TGTGCCAGCAGCTTAGGACGTGCGGCCAATGAGCAGTTCTTC.

This rearrangement joins TRBV19 to TRBJ2-1; TRBD1 matches 7 bases. In germline, CDR1 is LNHDA, CDR2 SQIVND (reference sequence). This CDR3 has 17 residues. V was clipped by 4 bases and J by 0 bases; unmatched bases: 9. The CDR3 protein is CASSKTGAGSSYNEQFF. The CDR3, as DNA: TGTGCCAGTAGTAAAACAGGGGCTGGAAGCTCCTACAATGAGCAGTTCTTC. Full variable domain (remainder filled in from reference TRBV19 and TRBJ2-1): DGGITQSPKYLFRKEGQNVTLSCEQNLNHDAMYWYRQDPGQGLRLIYYSQIVNDFQKGDIAEGYSVSREKKESFPLTVTSAQKNPTAFYLCASSKTGAGSSYNEQFFGPGTRLTVL.